This T cell receptor beta chain stems from a study of T cells in tuberculosis. As for time point: new active TB diagnosis, blood taken before or within 7 days of starting treatment. Clones were sequenced by immunoSEQ multiplex PCR, and TCRdb holds only the in-frame ones, with some missing. The data contain tens of thousands of clones, around 85% of them singletons. The ends lost 11 bases at V and 6 bases at J; junction bases unmatched: 9. The CDR3 extends over 14 amino acids. Germline V lookup: CDR1 SNHLY, CDR2 FYNNEI. The V call is TRBV2, the J call TRBJ2-7; TRBD2 matches at 14 bases. This material consisted of PBMCs, taken at tuberculosis diagnosis. The sequence derives from an adult with tuberculosis. CDR3 region: CALSKGLAGVEQYF. The CDR3 DNA reads TGTGCCCTTTCGAAGGGACTAGCGGGAGTCGAGCAGTACTTC.